The 31 T cell receptor beta chains in this list originate from one sample, sequenced in a study of shared clonotypes between healthy human individuals. TCRdb's table, derived via immunoSEQ multiplex PCR, lists solely in-frame clones and lacks some. The sample yields under 2.5 million clones, roughly 90% seen once. Sequenced sample: naive CD4+ T cells from PBMCs. Subset of the sample: CD45RA+ positively selected. The receptors stem from a man between 18 and 35 years old in good health. Some clones in this sample may be carry-over from other donors' samples.

Regarding this clone: A much bigger clone sits one base away, suggesting this may be a read error. The genes are TRBV11-3 and TRBJ2-3; D may match TRBD1 or TRBD2 (5 bases each). Trimming pared 5 bases from V and 2 bases from J, leaving 8 bases between. CDR3 length: 13 residues. Per germline, CDR1 SGHNT and CDR2 YENEEA. CDR3: CASSRDLTDTQYF. CDR3 bases: TGTGCCAGCAGCCGGGACCTCACAGATACGCAGTATTTT.

The J gene is TRBJ2-2, the V gene TRBV21-1; the table's D call TRBD2 went unverified against the DNA. TRBV21-1 is described as a pseudogene. The CDR3 totals 22 residues. CDR3 nucleotides: TGTGCCAGCAGCAAAACAGAATTTCGACTAGCCGAGGTACGACGGAACACCGGGGAGCTGTTTTTT. This codes for CASSKTEFRLAEVRRNTGELFF.

Note on this clone: At the DNA level, this CDR3 is encoded by other sequences in the same sample as well. The chain couples TRBV28 to TRBJ1-5; D gene unclear. Germline V gives CDR1 MDHEN, CDR2 SYDVKM. The CDR3 is made up of 13 amino acids. V was clipped by 6 bases and J by 1 base, with 7 bases between them. The CDR3 DNA sequence: TGTGCCAGCAGGCTGGACAGCAATCAGCCCCAGCATTTT. It specifies CASRLDSNQPQHF.

As concerns this clone: The same CDR3 arises from other DNA sequences in this sample as well. The chain combines TRBV18 with TRBJ2-5, with D perhaps matching TRBD2 (5 bases). V was shortened by 1 base and J by 4 bases, with 10 bases between the two germline ends. CDR1 and CDR2 (germline): KGHSH, LQKENI. The CDR3 loop spans 14 amino acids. CDR3 protein: CASSPQGAGETQYF. The CDR3 DNA follows: TGTGCCAGCTCACCACAGGGCGCGGGAGAGACCCAGTACTTC.

The CDR3 nucleotides are TGTGCCAGCAGTTACTCCCTCGTCTACGAGCAGTACTTC. Encoded protein: CASSYSLVYEQYF. The chain couples TRBV6-6 to TRBJ2-7; no clear D gene. Per the germline V gene, CDR1 is MNHNY and CDR2 is SVGAGI (reference sequence). Trimming removed 0 bases at V and 3 bases at J, with 6 bases between. The CDR3 spans 13 residues.

The V and J genes are TRBV5-1 and TRBJ1-2; 8 nucleotides match TRBD1. CDR3 size: 15 residues. The J segment lost 0 bases and the V segment lost 3 bases, leaving 4 bases of the junction unmatched. Germline CDR1 and CDR2: SGHRS and YFSETQ. The CDR3 reads CASSWIQGANYGYTF. The CDR3 nucleotides read TGCGCCAGCAGCTGGATACAGGGGGCTAACTATGGCTACACCTTC.

This rearrangement joins TRBV18 to TRBJ1-1; D remains unclear. From germline, CDR1 is KGHSH and CDR2 LQKENI. Trimming removed 3 bases at V and 7 bases at J, with 21 bases between. This CDR3 spans 16 amino acids. The chain's CDR3 is CASSPSQISWGGEAFF. In DNA, the CDR3 is TGTGCCAGCTCACCTAGTCAGATTTCTTGGGGAGGTGAAGCTTTCTTT.

This chain connects TRBV10-3 to TRBJ1-5, with a weak D call TRBD1 (5 bases). The V gene lost 10 bases and the J gene lost 9 bases, with 19 bases spanning the gap. Germline V gene lookup returns CDR1 ENHRY and CDR2 SYGVKD. This CDR3 comprises 13 residues. The CDR3: CASIQSGARPQHF. The CDR3 DNA follows: TGTGCCAGCATCCAAAGTGGGGCGCGGCCCCAGCATTTT.

V is TRBV2 and J is TRBJ2-1; TRBD1 or TRBD2 may be the D gene (5 bases each). Germline V gene sequence: CDR1 SNHLY, CDR2 FYNNEI. CDR3 length: 16 amino acids. Trimming pared 7 bases from V and 8 bases from J, leaving 24 bases between. The CDR3 is CASTEGRWKGSHEQFF. The CDR3 DNA is TGTGCCAGCACTGAGGGACGCTGGAAGGGTAGCCATGAGCAGTTCTTC.

This clone was recorded once. The chain recombines TRBV19 with TRBJ1-4, with D hard to call. This CDR3 has 14 amino acids. Germline CDR1 LNHDA, CDR2 SQIVND (reference sequence). V was clipped by 5 bases and J by 0 bases, with 7 bases between them. The CDR3 loop is CASSSRATNEKLFF. The CDR3, as DNA: TGTGCCAGTAGTTCTCGCGCAACTAATGAAAAACTGTTTTTT.

V gene TRBV18 combines with J gene TRBJ2-6; D gene ambiguous. The germline CDR1 and CDR2 sequences are KGHSH and LQKENI. The CDR3 is 18 amino acids. Trimming took 2 bases from V and 0 from J, leaving 14 bases between them. The CDR3 loop is CASSPMGKSLSGANVLTF. CDR3 coding DNA: TGTGCCAGCTCACCAATGGGAAAGTCACTCTCTGGGGCCAACGTCCTGACTTTC.

The rearrangement uses TRBV29-1 and TRBJ1-2, with D possibly TRBD1 on 5 matching bases. V was shortened by 7 bases and J by 4 bases, with 13 bases between the two germline ends. This CDR3 is 12 amino acids long. The germline gives CDR1 SQVTM, CDR2 ANQGSEA. The DNA of the CDR3 is TGCAGCGGTGGAGGGGTCGCCTATGGCTACACCTTC. Its translation is CSGGGVAYGYTF.

The gene calls are TRBV2 and TRBJ2-5, with D maybe TRBD1 (6 bases). This CDR3 is built from 13 residues. Germline values: CDR1 SNHLY, CDR2 FYNNEI. Trimming left V 9 bases short and J 0 bases short, with 11 bases between. CDR3 sequence reads: CASTTGYQETQYF. DNA of the CDR3: TGTGCCAGTACAACAGGGTACCAAGAGACCCAGTACTTC.

The chain uses TRBV11-3 and TRBJ1-2; 10 positions agree with TRBD1. With V trimmed by 5 bases and J by 6 bases, 6 bases remained unmatched. Germline loops: CDR1 SGHNT, CDR2 YENEEA. This CDR3 is 14 amino acids long. CDR3: CASSQGQGGHGYTF. For the CDR3, the DNA is TGTGCCAGCAGCCAAGGACAGGGGGGTCATGGCTACACCTTC.

This clone was recorded once. The V gene is TRBV6-5, the J gene TRBJ1-3; TRBD1 aligns across 8 bases. The J segment lost 2 bases and the V segment lost 2 bases, leaving 5 bases of the junction unmatched. Looked up from germline, CDR1 is MNHEY and CDR2 is SVGAGI. This CDR3 region has 16 residues. This CDR3 reads CASSYGTGSTGNTIYF. CDR3 coding DNA: TGTGCCAGCAGTTACGGGACAGGTTCGACTGGAAACACCATATATTTT.

The chain recombines TRBV5-1 with TRBJ1-1; TRBD1 is a possible D gene (6 bases). The CDR3 is 15 amino acids. CDR1 and CDR2 from the germline V gene are SGHRS and YFSETQ. Deletions cut 0 bases from V and 1 base from J, with 10 bases between. The CDR3 region has the DNA TGCGCCAGCAGCTTGGGTCAGGGACAGAACACTGAAGCTTTCTTT. Translating it yields CASSLGQGQNTEAFF. The complete variable domain, with remaining parts taken from reference TRBV5-1 and TRBJ1-1, reads KAGVTQTPRYLIKTRGQQVTLSCSPISGHRSVSWYQQTPGQGLQFLFEYFSETQRNKGNFPGRFSGRQFSNSRSEMNVSTLELGDSALYLCASSLGQGQNTEAFFGQGTRLTVV.

J is TRBJ2-1 and V is TRBV7-3, with 8 bases identical to TRBD1. The ends lost 3 bases at V and 6 bases at J; junction bases unmatched: 4. The CDR3 runs 14 residues. Germline V CDR1 and CDR2: SGHTA, FQGTGA. In DNA form, the CDR3 reads TGTGCCAGCAGCTTGACGACAGGGGTCAATGAGCAGTTCTTC. Translating it yields CASSLTTGVNEQFF.

The chain carries TRBV5-1 and TRBJ2-1; a weak D match, TRBD2 (5 bases). CDR3 length equals 15 residues. Germline CDR1 reads SGHRS; CDR2 reads YFSETQ. V was cut by 0 bases and J by 5 bases, with 12 bases left in between. The CDR3 nucleotides read TGCGCCAGCAGCTTGGGAGGGAGCCGGAACAATGAGCAGTTCTTC. Protein sequence: CASSLGGSRNNEQFF.

CDR3 amino acids: CASLQGLAGDEQFF. The CDR3 nucleotides are TGTGCCAGCTTACAAGGACTAGCGGGAGATGAGCAGTTCTTC. V is TRBV18 and J is TRBJ2-1; TRBD2 aligns across 13 bases. The V segment lost 7 bases and the J segment 8 bases; nucleotides outside the gene matches: 5. Germline loops: CDR1 KGHSH, CDR2 LQKENI. The CDR3 is 14 residues long. Supplemented by reference TRBV18 and TRBJ2-1, the full variable domain reads NAGVMQNPRHLVRRRGQEARLRCSPMKGHSHVYWYRQLPEEGLKFMVYLQKENIIDESGMPKERFSAEFPKEGPSILRIQQVVRGDSAAYFCASLQGLAGDEQFFGPGTRLTVL.

About this clone itself: Distinct nucleotide sequences in the sample also encode this CDR3. J is TRBJ1-3 and V is TRBV5-1; TRBD1 matches at 8 bases. This CDR3 region has 13 residues. The junction had 3 bases not matched to a gene; V was cut back by 3 bases and J by 7 bases. Looked up from germline, CDR1 is SGHRS and CDR2 is YFSETQ. CDR3 DNA sequence: TGCGCCAGCAGCTCTGGACAGGGCAACACCATATATTTT. Translating gives CASSSGQGNTIYF. The whole variable domain, remainder taken from reference TRBV5-1 and TRBJ1-3, is KAGVTQTPRYLIKTRGQQVTLSCSPISGHRSVSWYQQTPGQGLQFLFEYFSETQRNKGNFPGRFSGRQFSNSRSEMNVSTLELGDSALYLCASSSGQGNTIYFGEGSWLTVV.

This chain links TRBV30 with TRBJ1-1, with D hard to call. This CDR3 has 15 residues. CDR1 is GTSNPN and CDR2 is SVGIG in the germline V gene (reference sequence). V lost 4 bases and J lost 5, with 20 bases in between. CDR3 sequence reads: CAWTKFERVGTEAFF. CDR3 nucleotide sequence: TGTGCCTGGACCAAATTTGAACGGGTAGGAACTGAAGCTTTCTTT.

This sequence joins TRBV28 and TRBJ1-3, with D maybe TRBD1 (5 bases). There are 15 residues in the CDR3. With 3 bases removed from V and 1 base from J, the gap between germline ends came to 10 bases. Germline V lookup: CDR1 MDHEN, CDR2 SYDVKM. The CDR3, as DNA: TGTGCCAGCAGTTTTCTGCAGGGTTCTGGAAACACCATATATTTT. Translation: CASSFLQGSGNTIYF.

The J gene is TRBJ1-5, the V gene TRBV27; D unresolved. The ends were cut back, 5 bases at V and 3 bases at J, with 5 bases in the middle. The CDR3 contains 12 residues. Germline assignment: CDR1 MNHEY and CDR2 SMNVEV (reference sequence). This CDR3 reads CASSKNNQPQHF. The DNA of the CDR3 is TGTGCCAGCAGTAAGAACAATCAGCCCCAGCATTTT.

This clone was counted between two and nine times. V is TRBV5-4 and J is TRBJ1-4; weak D call: TRBD1 (5 bases). The germline V and J ends were trimmed by 0 bases and 8 bases, with 8 bases remaining between them. From germline, CDR1 is SGHNT and CDR2 YYREEE (reference sequence). CDR3 size: 13 residues. The CDR3 region has the DNA TGTGCCAGCAGCTTGGAGTCAGGGGAAAAACTGTTTTTT. Protein product: CASSLESGEKLFF.

In this sample, this clone turned up once. The chain couples TRBV5-4 to TRBJ2-2, with a weak D call TRBD1 (5 bases). The CDR3 length is 15 residues. Trimming stripped 4 bases from V and 0 bases from J, with 10 bases between. In germline, CDR1 is SGHNT, CDR2 YYREEE (reference sequence). The CDR3 nucleotides are TGTGCCAGCAGCACCCAGACAGCGAACACCGGGGAGCTGTTTTTT. This sequence encodes CASSTQTANTGELFF.

The table lists this clone with a count of one. The V call is TRBV21-1, the J call TRBJ2-7. TRBV21-1 is a listed pseudogene. The length of the CDR3 is 15 residues. CDR3 DNA: TGTGCCAGCAGCGAGGGACCTTGGTTTTCCTACGAGCAGTACTTC. Translation gives CASSEGPWFSYEQYF.

Notes on this clone: The sample has other DNA sequences that encode this CDR3 too. The rearrangement uses TRBV28 and TRBJ2-7; D is unclear. This CDR3 comprises 13 residues. Trimming left V 3 bases short and J 2 bases short, with 8 bases between. CDR1 is MDHEN, CDR2 SYDVKM, per germline. The CDR3 DNA reads TGTGCCAGCAGTTTGCCAGAACCCTACGAGCAGTACTTC. This gives the protein CASSLPEPYEQYF.

About this clone itself: The junction departs from the called germline gene at one end, perhaps through a read error. The chain links TRBV7-2 to TRBJ1-2, with D perhaps matching TRBD1 (6 bases). Germline values: CDR1 SGHTA, CDR2 FQGNSA. CDR3 size: 12 residues. CDR3 DNA sequence: TGTGCCAGCAGCTCGGACAGCTATGACTACACCTTC. This translates into CASSSDSYDYTF.

V gene TRBV11-2 combines with J gene TRBJ2-2; D gene unclear. This CDR3 contains 13 residues. With 3 bases removed from V and 5 bases from J, the gap between germline ends came to 7 bases. Per germline, CDR1 SGHAT and CDR2 FQNNGV. For the CDR3, the DNA is TGTGCCAGCAGCTTCATCCGAACCGGGGAGCTGTTTTTT. Protein product: CASSFIRTGELFF.

This chain's CDR3 is CASSVSPAGSSYNEQFF. The DNA of the CDR3 is TGTGCCAGCAGCGTAAGTCCGGCGGGATCTAGCTACAATGAGCAGTTCTTC. This chain connects TRBV9 to TRBJ2-1; TRBD2 might be the D (6 bases). There are 17 residues in the CDR3. Germline-derived CDR1 and CDR2 are SGDLS and YYNGEE. Trimming shortened V by 1 base and J by 3 bases, and 17 bases separated the two germline ends.

This clone was seen only once. The rearrangement joins TRBV18 to TRBJ2-1; TRBD2 agrees at 9 bases. The length of the CDR3 is 17 residues. With V trimmed by 0 bases and J by 3 bases, 6 bases remained unmatched. Germline CDR1 KGHSH, CDR2 LQKENI. Here the CDR3 reads CASSPPSGRVGYNEQFF. The CDR3 DNA reads TGTGCCAGCTCACCACCTAGCGGGAGAGTCGGCTACAATGAGCAGTTCTTC.